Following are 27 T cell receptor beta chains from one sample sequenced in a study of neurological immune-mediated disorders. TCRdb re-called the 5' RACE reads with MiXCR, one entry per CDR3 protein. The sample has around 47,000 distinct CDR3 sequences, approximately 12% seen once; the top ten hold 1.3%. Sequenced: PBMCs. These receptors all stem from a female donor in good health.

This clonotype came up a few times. The DNA for the CDR3 is TGTGCCAGCTCACCTCCCGACGGCGGGAGGGCCGGCGGGGAGCTGTTTTTT. Amino acid sequence: CASSPPDGGRAGGELFF. The chain recombines TRBV18 with TRBJ2-2; 9 nucleotides align to TRBD2. The germline V gene has CDR1 KGHSH and CDR2 LQKENI. This CDR3 has 17 amino acids. The V and J ends lost 3 bases and 7 bases, in that order; junction bases with no gene match: 12. The variable domain in full, with the rest retrieved from reference TRBV18 and TRBJ2-2, is NAGVMQNPRHLVRRRGQEARLRCSPMKGHSHVYWYRQLPEEGLKFMVYLQKENIIDESGMPKERFSAEFPKEGPSILRIQQVVRGDSAAYFCASSPPDGGRAGGELFFGEGSRLTVL.

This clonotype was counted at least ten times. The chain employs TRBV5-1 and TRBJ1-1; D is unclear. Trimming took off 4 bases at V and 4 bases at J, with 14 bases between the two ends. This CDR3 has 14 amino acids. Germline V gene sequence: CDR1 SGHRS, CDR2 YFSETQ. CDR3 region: CASSPFSGGTEAFF. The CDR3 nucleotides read TGCGCCAGCAGCCCATTTTCCGGTGGCACTGAAGCTTTCTTT.

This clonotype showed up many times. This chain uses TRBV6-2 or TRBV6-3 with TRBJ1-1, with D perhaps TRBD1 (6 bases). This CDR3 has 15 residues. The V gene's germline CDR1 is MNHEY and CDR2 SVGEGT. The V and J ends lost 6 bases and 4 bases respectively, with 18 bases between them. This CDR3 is CASSPRGQGSTEAFF. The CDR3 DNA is TGTGCCAGCAGCCCTCGAGGGCAGGGGAGCACTGAAGCTTTCTTT.

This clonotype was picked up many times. The CDR3 spells CASSPQPSGSYEQYF. In DNA, the CDR3 is TGTGCCAGCAGCCCCCAACCAAGCGGGTCCTACGAGCAGTACTTC. This chain uses TRBV7-6 with TRBJ2-7, with D maybe TRBD2 (6 bases). Trimming removed 5 bases at V and 1 base at J, with 15 bases between. Germline CDR1 and CDR2: SGHVS and FNYEAQ. The CDR3 loop spans 15 amino acids.

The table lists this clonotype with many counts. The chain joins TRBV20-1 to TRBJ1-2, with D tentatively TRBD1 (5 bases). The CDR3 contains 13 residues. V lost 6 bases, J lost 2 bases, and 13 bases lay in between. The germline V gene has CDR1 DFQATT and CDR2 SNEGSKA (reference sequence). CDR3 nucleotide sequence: TGCAGTGCCCCCGAAGGGGTCAACTATGGCTACACCTTC. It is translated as CSAPEGVNYGYTF.

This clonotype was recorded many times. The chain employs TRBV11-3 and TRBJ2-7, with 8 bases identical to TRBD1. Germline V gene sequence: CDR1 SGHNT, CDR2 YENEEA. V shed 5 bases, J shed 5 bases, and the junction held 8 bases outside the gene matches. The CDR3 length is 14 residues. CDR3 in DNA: TGTGCCAGCAGCCAGGCCGACAGGGGTAACGAGCAGTACTTC. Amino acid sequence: CASSQADRGNEQYF.

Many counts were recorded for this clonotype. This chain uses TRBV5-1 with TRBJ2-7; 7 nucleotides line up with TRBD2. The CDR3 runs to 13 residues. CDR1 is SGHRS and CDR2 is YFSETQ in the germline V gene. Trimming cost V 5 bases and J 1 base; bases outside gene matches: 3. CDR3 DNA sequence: TGCGCCAGCAGTTTTAGCGGGTCCTACGAGCAGTACTTC. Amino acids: CASSFSGSYEQYF.

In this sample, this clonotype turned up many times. The CDR3 protein is CASHEGSGANVLTF. CDR3 nucleotide sequence: TGCGCCAGCCATGAGGGGTCTGGGGCCAACGTCCTGACTTTC. The gene calls are TRBV5-1 and TRBJ2-6; possibly TRBD1 or TRBD2 for D (5 bases each). Germline lookup yields CDR1 SGHRS and CDR2 YFSETQ. The CDR3 is 14 amino acids. V lost 7 bases and J lost 1, with 9 bases in between.

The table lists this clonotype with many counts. In nucleotides, the CDR3 is TGTGCCACCAGCAGAGATAATCCGGGGTCCGGGGAGCTGTTTTTT. It specifies CATSRDNPGSGELFF. The chain combines TRBV15 with TRBJ2-2; D might be TRBD2 (5 bases). V was cut by 0 bases and J by 6 bases, with 11 bases left in between. CDR1 is LNHNV and CDR2 is YYDKDF in the germline V gene (reference sequence). The CDR3 is made up of 15 amino acids. The full variable domain, in which reference TRBV15 and TRBJ2-2 provide the parts outside the CDR3, is DAMVIQNPRYQVTQFGKPVTLSCSQTLNHNVMYWYQQKSSQAPKLLFHYYDKDFNNEADTPDNFQSRRPNTSFCFLDIRSPGLGDTAMYLCATSRDNPGSGELFFGEGSRLTVL.

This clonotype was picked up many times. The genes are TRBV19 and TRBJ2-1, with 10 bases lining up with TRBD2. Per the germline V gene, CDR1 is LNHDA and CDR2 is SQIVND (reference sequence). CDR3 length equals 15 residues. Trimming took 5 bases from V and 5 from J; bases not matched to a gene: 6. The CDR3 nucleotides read TGTGCCAGTAGTTTACTAGCGGGAAACAACAATGAGCAGTTCTTC. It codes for CASSLLAGNNNEQFF.

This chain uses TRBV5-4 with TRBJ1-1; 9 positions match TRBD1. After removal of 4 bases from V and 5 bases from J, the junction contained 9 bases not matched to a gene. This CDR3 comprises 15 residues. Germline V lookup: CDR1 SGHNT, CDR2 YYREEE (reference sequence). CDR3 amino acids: CASSIRDRVLTEAFF. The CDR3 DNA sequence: TGTGCCAGCAGCATTCGGGACAGGGTTTTGACTGAAGCTTTCTTT.

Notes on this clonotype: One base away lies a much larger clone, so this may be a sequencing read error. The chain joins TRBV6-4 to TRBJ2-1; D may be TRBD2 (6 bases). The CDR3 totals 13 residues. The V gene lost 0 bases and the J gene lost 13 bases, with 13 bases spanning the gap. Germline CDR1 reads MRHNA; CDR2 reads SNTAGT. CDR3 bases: TGTGCCAGCAGTGACTCGATCGGGGGTGATCAGTTCTTC. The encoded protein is CASSDSIGGDQFF.

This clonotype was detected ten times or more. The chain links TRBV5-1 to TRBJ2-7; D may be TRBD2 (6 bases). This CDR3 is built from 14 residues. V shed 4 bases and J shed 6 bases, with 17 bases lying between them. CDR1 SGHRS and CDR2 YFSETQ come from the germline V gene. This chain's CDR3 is CASSPTGVRREQYF. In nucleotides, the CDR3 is TGCGCCAGCAGCCCCACGGGGGTACGGCGCGAGCAGTACTTC.

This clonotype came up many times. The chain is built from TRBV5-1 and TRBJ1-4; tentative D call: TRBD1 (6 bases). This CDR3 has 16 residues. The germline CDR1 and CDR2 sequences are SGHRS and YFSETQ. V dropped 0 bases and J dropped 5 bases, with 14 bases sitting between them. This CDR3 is CASSLEQGGRNEKLFF. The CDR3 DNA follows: TGCGCCAGCAGCTTGGAACAGGGTGGCCGGAATGAAAAACTGTTTTTT. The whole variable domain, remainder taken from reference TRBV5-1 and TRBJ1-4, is KAGVTQTPRYLIKTRGQQVTLSCSPISGHRSVSWYQQTPGQGLQFLFEYFSETQRNKGNFPGRFSGRQFSNSRSEMNVSTLELGDSALYLCASSLEQGGRNEKLFFGSGTQLSVL.

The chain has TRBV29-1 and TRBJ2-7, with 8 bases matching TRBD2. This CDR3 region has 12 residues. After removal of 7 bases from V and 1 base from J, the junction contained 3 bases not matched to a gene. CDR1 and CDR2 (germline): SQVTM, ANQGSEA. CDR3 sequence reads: CSAGGGSYEQYF. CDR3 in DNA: TGCAGCGCGGGCGGGGGGTCCTACGAGCAGTACTTC.

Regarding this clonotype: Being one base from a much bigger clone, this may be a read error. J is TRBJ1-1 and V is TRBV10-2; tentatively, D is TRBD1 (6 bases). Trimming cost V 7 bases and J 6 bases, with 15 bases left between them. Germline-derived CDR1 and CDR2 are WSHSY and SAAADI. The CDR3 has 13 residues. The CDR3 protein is CASITGRDAEAFF. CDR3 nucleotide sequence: TGCGCCAGCATAACAGGGAGGGACGCTGAAGCTTTCTTT.

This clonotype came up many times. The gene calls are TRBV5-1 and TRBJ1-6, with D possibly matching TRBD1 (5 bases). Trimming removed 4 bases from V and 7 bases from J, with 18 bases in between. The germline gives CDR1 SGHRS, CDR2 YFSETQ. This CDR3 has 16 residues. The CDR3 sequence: CASSGSGASTNSPLHF. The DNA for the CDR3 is TGCGCCAGCAGCGGAAGCGGGGCCAGTACCAATTCACCCCTCCACTTT.

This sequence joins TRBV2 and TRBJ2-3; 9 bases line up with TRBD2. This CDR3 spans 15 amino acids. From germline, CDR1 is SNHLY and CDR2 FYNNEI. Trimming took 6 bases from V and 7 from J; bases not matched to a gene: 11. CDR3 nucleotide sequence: TGTGCCAGCAGGCAAATGAAAGCGGGAGGTTATACGCAGTATTTT. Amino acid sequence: CASRQMKAGGYTQYF. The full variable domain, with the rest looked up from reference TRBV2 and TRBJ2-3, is EPEVTQTPSHQVTQMGQEVILRCVPISNHLYFYWYRQILGQKVEFLVSFYNNEISEKSEIFDDQFSVERPDGSNFTLKIRSTKLEDSAMYFCASRQMKAGGYTQYFGPGTRLTVL.

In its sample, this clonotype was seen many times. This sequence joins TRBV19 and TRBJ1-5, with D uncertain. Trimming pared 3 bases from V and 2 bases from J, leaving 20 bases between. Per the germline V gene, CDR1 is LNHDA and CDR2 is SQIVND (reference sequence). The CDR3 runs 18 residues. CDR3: CASSISVKVLTGNQPQHF. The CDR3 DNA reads TGTGCCAGTAGTATTTCGGTAAAAGTTTTGACGGGCAATCAGCCCCAGCATTTT.

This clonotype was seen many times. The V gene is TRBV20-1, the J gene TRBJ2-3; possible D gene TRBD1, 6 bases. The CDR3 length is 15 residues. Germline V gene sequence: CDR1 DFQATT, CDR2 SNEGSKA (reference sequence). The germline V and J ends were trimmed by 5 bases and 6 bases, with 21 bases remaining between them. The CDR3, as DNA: TGCAGTGCTGGCGGAGACACAGGGTTCAGCGATACGCAGTATTTT. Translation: CSAGGDTGFSDTQYF.

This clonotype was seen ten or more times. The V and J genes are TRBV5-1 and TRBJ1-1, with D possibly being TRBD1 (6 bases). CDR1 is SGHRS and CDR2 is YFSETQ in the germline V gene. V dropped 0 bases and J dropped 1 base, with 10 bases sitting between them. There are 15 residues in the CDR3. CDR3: CASSLADRQNTEAFF. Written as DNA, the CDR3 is TGCGCCAGCAGCTTGGCGGACAGACAGAACACTGAAGCTTTCTTT.

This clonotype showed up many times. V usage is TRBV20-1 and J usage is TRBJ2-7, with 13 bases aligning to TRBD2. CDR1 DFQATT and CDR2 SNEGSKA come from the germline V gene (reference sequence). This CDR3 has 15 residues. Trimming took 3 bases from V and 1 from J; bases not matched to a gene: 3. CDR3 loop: CSARQGLAGSYEQYF. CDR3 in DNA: TGCAGTGCTAGGCAGGGACTAGCGGGGTCCTACGAGCAGTACTTC.

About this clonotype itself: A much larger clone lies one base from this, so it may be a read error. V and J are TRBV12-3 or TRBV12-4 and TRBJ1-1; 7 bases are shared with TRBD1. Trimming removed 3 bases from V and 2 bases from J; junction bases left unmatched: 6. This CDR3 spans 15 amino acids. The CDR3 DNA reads TGTGCCAGCAGTTTCCCACAGGGGATTAACACTGAAGCTTTCTTT. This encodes CASSFPQGINTEAFF.

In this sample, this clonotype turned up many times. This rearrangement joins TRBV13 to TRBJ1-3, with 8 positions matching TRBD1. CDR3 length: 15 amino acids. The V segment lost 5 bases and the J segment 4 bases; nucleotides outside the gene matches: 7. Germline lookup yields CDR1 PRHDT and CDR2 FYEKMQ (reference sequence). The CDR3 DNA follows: TGTGCCAGCAGCAACCAGGGGGCGGTCGGAAACACCATATATTTT. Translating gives CASSNQGAVGNTIYF.

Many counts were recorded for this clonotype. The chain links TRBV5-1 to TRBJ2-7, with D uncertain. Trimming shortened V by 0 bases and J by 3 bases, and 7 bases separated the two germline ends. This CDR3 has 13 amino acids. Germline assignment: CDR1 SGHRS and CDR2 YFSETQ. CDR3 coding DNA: TGCGCCAGCAGCTTGGTTCCCCTCTACGAGCAGTACTTC. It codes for CASSLVPLYEQYF.

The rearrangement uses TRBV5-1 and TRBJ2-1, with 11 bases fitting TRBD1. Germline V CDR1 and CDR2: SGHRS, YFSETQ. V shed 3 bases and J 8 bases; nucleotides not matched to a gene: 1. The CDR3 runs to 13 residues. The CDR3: CASSWDRGDEQFF. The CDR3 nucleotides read TGCGCCAGCAGCTGGGACAGGGGGGATGAGCAGTTCTTC. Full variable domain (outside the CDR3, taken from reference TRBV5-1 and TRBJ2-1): KAGVTQTPRYLIKTRGQQVTLSCSPISGHRSVSWYQQTPGQGLQFLFEYFSETQRNKGNFPGRFSGRQFSNSRSEMNVSTLELGDSALYLCASSWDRGDEQFFGPGTRLTVL.

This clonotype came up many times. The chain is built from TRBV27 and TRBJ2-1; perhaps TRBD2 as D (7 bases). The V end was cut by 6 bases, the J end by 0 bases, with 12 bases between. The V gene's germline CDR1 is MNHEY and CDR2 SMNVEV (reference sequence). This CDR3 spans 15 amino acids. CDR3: CASRFRGGSYNEQFF. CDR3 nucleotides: TGTGCCAGCAGGTTTAGGGGGGGCTCCTACAATGAGCAGTTCTTC.